This TCR beta chain was captured in a study of blood T cell repertoires in COVID-19. Study context: Donors in the United States, Italy and Spain gave samples during acute or convalescent COVID-19. From T cells, B-cell-depleted T cells, or PBMCs came the material, which was cDNA or gDNA.

The V gene's germline CDR1 is LGHNA and CDR2 YNFKEQ. The V gene lost 1 base and the J gene lost 1 base, with 8 bases spanning the gap. There are 15 residues in the CDR3. Original analysis: By means of reference gene primer amplification, nucleated cell counts were estimated. Libraries were prepared by immunoSEQ multiplex PCR; TCRdb keeps only in-frame clonotypes and omits some of them. Clonal size and the V and J genes are those of that table, whereas D and trimming came from the DNA. The sample yields some 150,000 clones, 80% to 90% seen once. This clonotype originated in a man between 65 and 80 years old with acute or convalescent COVID-19. The chain recombines TRBV4-2 with TRBJ2-1, with D hard to call. Input material: peripheral blood. The CDR3 sequence: CASSQGAASYNEQFF. The CDR3 DNA sequence: TGTGCCAGCAGCCAAGGCGCGGCTTCCTACAATGAGCAGTTCTTC.